This T cell receptor beta chain comes out of a study of T cell changes during pregnancy in multiple sclerosis. The CDR3 runs to 15 residues. Germline CDR1 and CDR2: MDHEN and SYDVKM. V dropped 3 bases and J dropped 4 bases, with 15 bases sitting between them. Using immunoSEQ multiplex PCR, the repertoire was profiled, and TCRdb retains in-frame clones only, with some absent. This sample has about 36,000 clones, with 93% found just once. The clonotype was recovered from a female donor with multiple sclerosis, enrolled in a pregnancy study. Sequencing was performed on CD4+ T cells from peripheral blood mononuclear cells, taken in the first trimester of pregnancy. The gene calls are TRBV28 and TRBJ1-2; D is unclear. The CDR3 bases are TGTGCCAGCAGTTTGAGAACCATCTCGGGCTATGGCTACACCTTC. It yields the protein CASSLRTISGYGYTF.